This TCR beta chain was recorded in a study of vaccination effects on CD4 cells after COVID-19. Profiling relied on immunoSEQ multiplex PCR, and the TCRdb table lists in-frame clones only, not all of them. Of about 55,000 clones listed, roughly 70% are singletons. Antigen-specific CD4+ T cell clonotypes were called by their expansion after viral peptide-pool culture in ViraFEST. The culture ran for 10 days, and then CD4+ T cells were isolated. No vaccinee had earlier SARS-CoV-2 infection, and nucleocapsid antibodies were negative. Turning to this clone: Its antigen is currently unknown.

CDR1 is SGHRS and CDR2 is YFSETQ in the germline V gene. V shed 0 bases, J shed 0 bases, and the junction held 5 bases outside the gene matches. The CDR3 is 17 amino acids. This clonotype was sampled from a human donor who received a COVID-19 vaccine. The starting material was CD4+ T cells from PBMCs cultured with SARS-CoV-2 spike peptides, obtained before COVID-19 vaccination. The chain joins TRBV5-1 to TRBJ2-7; 11 bases fit TRBD1. CDR3 residues: CASSLGPGQGGSYEQYF. CDR3 nucleotide sequence: TGCGCCAGCAGCTTGGGCCCGGGACAGGGGGGCTCCTACGAGCAGTACTTC.